The 20 T cell receptor beta chains presented below share a single source sample, sequenced in a study of blood T cell repertoires in COVID-19. Sequencing used immunoSEQ multiplex PCR; TCRdb keeps in-frame clones, though not all of them. The data show just over 250,000 clones, about 90% seen once. Material: peripheral blood. The receptors derive from a woman aged 70-85 years with COVID-19, enrolled during active disease.

As for this clone: Other DNA variants within this sample encode the same CDR3. The chain links TRBV30 to TRBJ1-5; 11 bases align to TRBD1. This CDR3 region has 13 residues. Losses at the gene ends were 5 bases for V and 7 bases for J; bases not matched to a gene: 4. CDR1 GTSNPN and CDR2 SVGIG come from the germline V gene (reference sequence). In nucleotides, the CDR3 is TGTGCCTGGGGACAGGGGGCAGGGCAGCCCCAGCATTTT. It specifies CAWGQGAGQPQHF.

This chain joins TRBV5-1 and TRBJ2-5, with 7 nucleotides matching TRBD2. Germline V lookup: CDR1 SGHRS, CDR2 YFSETQ. V lost 3 bases to trimming and J lost 4 bases; unmatched junction nucleotides: 0. The CDR3 is 12 amino acids. The CDR3: CASSWGGETQYF. CDR3 DNA: TGCGCCAGCAGCTGGGGGGGAGAGACCCAGTACTTC.

The rearrangement joins TRBV30 to TRBJ1-1; 11 nucleotides line up with TRBD1. The CDR3 consists of 14 residues. J gave up 5 bases and V 5 bases, and 7 bases lay outside the gene matches. The germline CDR1 and CDR2 sequences are GTSNPN and SVGIG (reference sequence). The CDR3 spells CAWGQGALETEAFF. CDR3 DNA: TGTGCCTGGGGACAGGGGGCCCTCGAGACTGAAGCTTTCTTT.

The chain uses TRBV27 and TRBJ2-1; D gene uncertain. Trimming removed 5 bases from V and 1 base from J, with 15 bases in between. Germline assignment: CDR1 MNHEY and CDR2 SMNVEV (reference sequence). This CDR3 has 16 amino acids. CDR3 bases: TGTGCCAGCAGTCCCTTTTTGCAGGAATCCTACAATGAGCAGTTCTTC. Translation: CASSPFLQESYNEQFF.

V is TRBV7-9 and J is TRBJ2-5; 10 bases align to TRBD2. Germline CDR1 reads SEHNR; CDR2 reads FQNEAQ (reference sequence). The V segment lost 4 bases and the J segment 2 bases; nucleotides outside the gene matches: 4. This CDR3 is 15 amino acids long. The CDR3 spells CASSSGTSEQETQYF. The CDR3 coding sequence is TGTGCCAGCAGCTCTGGGACTAGCGAGCAAGAGACCCAGTACTTC.

A word on this clone: The same CDR3 can be traced to other DNA sequences in this sample. The chain employs TRBV30 and TRBJ2-2, with 7 bases matching TRBD2. The V gene's germline CDR1 is GTSNPN and CDR2 SVGIG (reference sequence). CDR3 length: 16 residues. With 0 bases clipped from V and 2 bases from J, the junction kept 6 bases outside the gene matches. Written as DNA, the CDR3 is TGTGCCTGGAGTGTACTAACGGGAGGAAACACCGGGGAGCTGTTTTTT. Translating it yields CAWSVLTGGNTGELFF.

The chain carries TRBV28 and TRBJ2-3; D is unresolved. V was pared by 4 bases and J by 8 bases, with 13 bases between. Germline lookup yields CDR1 MDHEN and CDR2 SYDVKM. The CDR3 is made up of 13 amino acids. This CDR3 is CASSSLIPSTQYF. The CDR3 DNA reads TGTGCCAGCAGTTCCTTGATCCCGAGTACGCAGTATTTT.

This chain links TRBV4-2 with TRBJ2-3; 9 bases agree with TRBD2. The CDR3 is made up of 16 amino acids. Germline V gives CDR1 LGHNA, CDR2 YNFKEQ. V was clipped by 1 base and J by 4 bases; unmatched bases: 6. DNA for the CDR3: TGTGCCAGCAGCCAAGGTAGCGGGAGCGCGGCAGATACGCAGTATTTT. Its translation: CASSQGSGSAADTQYF.

The chain joins TRBV5-4 to TRBJ2-1; 12 bases match TRBD2. The CDR3 covers 15 residues. V lost 4 bases to trimming and J lost 6 bases; unmatched junction nucleotides: 5. Germline CDR1 reads SGHNT; CDR2 reads YYREEE (reference sequence). This chain's CDR3 is CASSHGLAGPNEQFF. The DNA of the CDR3 is TGTGCCAGCAGCCACGGACTAGCGGGACCCAATGAGCAGTTCTTC.

J is TRBJ1-1 and V is TRBV3-1 (or the pseudogene TRBV3-2); D not certain. Trimming pared 0 bases from V and 4 bases from J, leaving 12 bases between. CDR1 is LGHDT, CDR2 YNNKEL, per germline (reference sequence). The CDR3 has 15 residues. The CDR3 DNA is TGTGCCAGCAGCCAAGATCTCACAGACACCACTGAAGCTTTCTTT. It yields the protein CASSQDLTDTTEAFF.

This clone was detected only a few times. The CDR3 region is CASSPPSRVATEAFF. The CDR3 DNA reads as TGTGCCAGCTCACCACCGTCCAGGGTCGCAACTGAAGCTTTCTTT. This chain links TRBV18 with TRBJ1-1; D is perhaps TRBD1 (5 bases). V shed 0 bases and J shed 5 bases, with 13 bases lying between them. The CDR3 has 15 residues. The V gene's germline CDR1 is KGHSH and CDR2 LQKENI.

In its sample, this clone was seen once. CDR3 in amino acids: CASSQGDGTGEGQPQHF. The CDR3 DNA reads TGCGCCAGCAGCCAAGGGGACGGGACAGGGGAAGGACAGCCCCAGCATTTT. This sequence joins TRBV4-1 and TRBJ1-5, with 10 bases fitting TRBD1. The junction had 10 bases not matched to a gene; V was cut back by 1 base and J by 7 bases. This CDR3 has 17 residues. CDR1 MGHRA and CDR2 YSYEKL come from the germline V gene.

The CDR3 nucleotides read TGTGCCAGCAGTTTACACCCGGCGGGGGACGGCAATCAGCCCCAGCATTTT. Translating it yields CASSLHPAGDGNQPQHF. The rearrangement links TRBV27 to TRBJ1-5, with a weak D call TRBD1 (5 bases). CDR1 and CDR2 (germline): MNHEY, SMNVEV (reference sequence). CDR3 length: 17 residues. Trimming left V 2 bases short and J 2 bases short, with 16 bases between.

V usage is TRBV6-5 and J usage is TRBJ2-1, with TRBD2 matching 10 bases. The CDR3 consists of 14 residues. Germline trimming cut 6 bases from V and 3 bases from J; bases unmatched to any gene: 2. Germline CDR1 MNHEY, CDR2 SVGAGI. CDR3 in amino acids: CASRPSGSYNEQFF. In DNA form, the CDR3 reads TGTGCCAGCAGACCTAGCGGGAGCTACAATGAGCAGTTCTTC.

The rearrangement joins TRBV7-3 to TRBJ2-1, with 7 bases fitting TRBD2. Per the germline V gene, CDR1 is SGHTA and CDR2 is FQGTGA. The J segment lost 5 bases and the V segment lost 5 bases, leaving 9 bases of the junction unmatched. CDR3 length: 15 amino acids. CDR3 residues: CASSPLGTTNNEQFF. DNA of the CDR3: TGTGCCAGCAGCCCGCTAGGGACTACGAACAATGAGCAGTTCTTC. Drawing the rest from reference TRBV7-3 and TRBJ2-1, the complete variable domain is GAGVSQTPSNKVTEKGKYVELRCDPISGHTALYWYRQSLGQGPEFLIYFQGTGAADDSGLPNDRFFAVRPEGSVSTLKIQRTERGDSAVYLCASSPLGTTNNEQFFGPGTRLTVL.

The chain employs TRBV11-2 and TRBJ1-3; weak D call: TRBD1 (5 bases). Trimming shortened V by 3 bases and J by 8 bases, and 11 bases separated the two germline ends. This CDR3 has 13 residues. Germline values: CDR1 SGHAT, CDR2 FQNNGV. This chain's CDR3 is CASSFWGEDTIYF. The CDR3 bases are TGTGCCAGCAGCTTTTGGGGGGAAGACACCATATATTTT.

The chain combines TRBV5-1 with TRBJ2-7, with 9 bases matching TRBD2. V gave up 4 bases and J gave up 6 bases; unmatched junction bases: 11. Looked up from germline, CDR1 is SGHRS and CDR2 is YFSETQ. The CDR3 has 15 residues. CDR3 sequence reads: CASSALAGGVGEQYF. The CDR3 DNA is TGCGCCAGCAGCGCACTTGCGGGAGGGGTTGGCGAGCAGTACTTC.

This clone came up a few times. The chain recombines TRBV5-1 with TRBJ1-1, with D unclear. CDR3 length equals 13 residues. V was pared by 3 bases and J by 0 bases, with 6 bases between. The V gene's germline CDR1 is SGHRS and CDR2 YFSETQ. CDR3 amino acids: CASSSLMNTEAFF. CDR3 bases: TGCGCCAGCAGCTCTTTAATGAACACTGAAGCTTTCTTT.

The chain combines TRBV5-1 with TRBJ1-3, with D possibly being TRBD1 (6 bases). CDR3 length: 15 amino acids. The germline CDR1 and CDR2 sequences are SGHRS and YFSETQ. Trimming took 2 bases from V and 0 from J, leaving 9 bases between them. CDR3 in amino acids: CASSLQQGSGNTIYF. CDR3 nucleotides: TGCGCCAGCAGCTTACAACAGGGCTCTGGAAACACCATATATTTT.

This chain connects TRBV27 to TRBJ1-2, with D hard to call. The germline V and J ends were trimmed by 4 bases and 8 bases, with 14 bases remaining between them. CDR3 length: 13 residues. Germline CDR1 is MNHEY and CDR2 is SMNVEV (reference sequence). CDR3 DNA sequence: TGTGCCAGCAGTTCCTCTCTCCGAGGAGGCTACACCTTC. Translated: CASSSSLRGGYTF.